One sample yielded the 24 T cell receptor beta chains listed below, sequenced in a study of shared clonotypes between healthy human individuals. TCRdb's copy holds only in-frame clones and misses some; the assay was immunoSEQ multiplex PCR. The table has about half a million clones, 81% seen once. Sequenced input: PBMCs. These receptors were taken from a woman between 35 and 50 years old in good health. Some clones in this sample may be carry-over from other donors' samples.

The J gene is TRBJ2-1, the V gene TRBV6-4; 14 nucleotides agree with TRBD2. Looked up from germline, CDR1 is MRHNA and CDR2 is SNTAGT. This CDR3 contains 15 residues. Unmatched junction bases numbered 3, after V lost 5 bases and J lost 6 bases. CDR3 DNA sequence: TGTGCCAGCAGTCCCGGGACTAGCGGGAGCAATGAGCAGTTCTTC. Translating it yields CASSPGTSGSNEQFF.

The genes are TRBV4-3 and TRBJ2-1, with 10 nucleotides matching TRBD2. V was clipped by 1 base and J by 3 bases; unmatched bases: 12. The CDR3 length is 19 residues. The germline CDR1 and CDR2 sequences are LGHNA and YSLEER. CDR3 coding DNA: TGCGCCAGCAGCCAAGGGGGACTAGCGTTCCCGGGCCTCTACAATGAGCAGTTCTTC. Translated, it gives CASSQGGLAFPGLYNEQFF.

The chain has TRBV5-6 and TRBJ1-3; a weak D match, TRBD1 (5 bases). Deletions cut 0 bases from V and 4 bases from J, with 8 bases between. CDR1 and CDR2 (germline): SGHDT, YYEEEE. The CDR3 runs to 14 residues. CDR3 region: CASSLGGTGNTIYF. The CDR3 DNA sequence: TGTGCCAGCAGCTTGGGGGGCACGGGAAACACCATATATTTT.

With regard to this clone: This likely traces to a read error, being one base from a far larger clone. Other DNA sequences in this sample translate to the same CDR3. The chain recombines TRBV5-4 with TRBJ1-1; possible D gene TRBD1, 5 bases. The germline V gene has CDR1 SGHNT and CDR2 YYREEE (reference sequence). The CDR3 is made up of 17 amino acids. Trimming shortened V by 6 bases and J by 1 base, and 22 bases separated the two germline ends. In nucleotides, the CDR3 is TGTGCCAGCACCTATACCATCGTAGACAGTCGGAACACTGAAGCTTTCTTT. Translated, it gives CASTYTIVDSRNTEAFF.

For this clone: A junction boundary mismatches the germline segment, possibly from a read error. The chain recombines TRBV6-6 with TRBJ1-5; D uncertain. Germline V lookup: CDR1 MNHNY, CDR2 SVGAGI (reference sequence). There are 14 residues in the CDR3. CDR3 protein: CASAREPSYQPQHF. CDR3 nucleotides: TGTGCCAGCGCCCGGGAACCTAGCTATCAGCCCCAGCATTTT.

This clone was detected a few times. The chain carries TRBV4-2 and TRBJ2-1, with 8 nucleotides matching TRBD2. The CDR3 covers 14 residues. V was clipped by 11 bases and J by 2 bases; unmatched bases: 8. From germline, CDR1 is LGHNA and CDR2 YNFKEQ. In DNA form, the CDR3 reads TGTGCCTGCGGGGGGCTAGAGGCCTACAATGAGCAGTTCTTC. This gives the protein CACGGLEAYNEQFF.

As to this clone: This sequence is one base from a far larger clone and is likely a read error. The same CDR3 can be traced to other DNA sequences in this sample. CDR3 DNA: TGTGCCAGTAGCCGGGACACAGGTCAGCCCCAGCATTTT. This codes for CASSRDTGQPQHF. The V and J genes are TRBV2 and TRBJ1-5, with D perhaps TRBD1 (6 bases). V lost 9 bases and J 6 bases, leaving 15 bases between the germline ends. CDR1 and CDR2 (germline): SNHLY, FYNNEI. The CDR3 is 13 residues long.

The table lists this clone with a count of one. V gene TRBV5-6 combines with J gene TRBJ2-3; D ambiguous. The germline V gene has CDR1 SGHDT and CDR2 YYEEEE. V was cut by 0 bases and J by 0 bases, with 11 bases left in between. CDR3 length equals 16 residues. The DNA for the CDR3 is TGTGCCAGCAGCTTGGGTCGCTTGCGGAGCACAGATACGCAGTATTTT. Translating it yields CASSLGRLRSTDTQYF.

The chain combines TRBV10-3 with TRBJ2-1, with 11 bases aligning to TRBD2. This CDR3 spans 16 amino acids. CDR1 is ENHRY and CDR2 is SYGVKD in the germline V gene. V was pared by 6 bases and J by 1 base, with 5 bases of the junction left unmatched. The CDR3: CAIRDRTSGSYNEQFF. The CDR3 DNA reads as TGTGCCATCAGAGATCGGACTAGCGGGTCCTACAATGAGCAGTTCTTC.

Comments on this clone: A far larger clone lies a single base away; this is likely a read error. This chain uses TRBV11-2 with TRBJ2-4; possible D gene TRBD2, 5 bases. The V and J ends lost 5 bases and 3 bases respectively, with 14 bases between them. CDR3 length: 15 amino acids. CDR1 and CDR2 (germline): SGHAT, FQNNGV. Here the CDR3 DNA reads TGTGCCAGCAGCCCCCATTCCGGGGTCAAAAACATTCAGTACTTC. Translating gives CASSPHSGVKNIQYF. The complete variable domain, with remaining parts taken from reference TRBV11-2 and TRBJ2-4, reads EAGVAQSPRYKIIEKRQSVAFWCNPISGHATLYWYQQILGQGPKLLIQFQNNGVVDDSQLPKDRFSAERLKGVDSTLKIQPAKLEDSAVYLCASSPHSGVKNIQYFGAGTRLSVL.

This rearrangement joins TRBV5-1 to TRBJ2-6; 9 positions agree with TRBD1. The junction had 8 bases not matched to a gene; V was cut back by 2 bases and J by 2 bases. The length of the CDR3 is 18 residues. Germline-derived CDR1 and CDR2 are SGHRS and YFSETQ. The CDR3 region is CASSLRGQGFTGANVLTF. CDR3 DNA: TGCGCCAGCAGCTTAAGGGGACAGGGCTTTACTGGGGCCAACGTCCTGACTTTC. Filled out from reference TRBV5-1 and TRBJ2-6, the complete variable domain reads KAGVTQTPRYLIKTRGQQVTLSCSPISGHRSVSWYQQTPGQGLQFLFEYFSETQRNKGNFPGRFSGRQFSNSRSEMNVSTLELGDSALYLCASSLRGQGFTGANVLTFGAGSRLTVL.

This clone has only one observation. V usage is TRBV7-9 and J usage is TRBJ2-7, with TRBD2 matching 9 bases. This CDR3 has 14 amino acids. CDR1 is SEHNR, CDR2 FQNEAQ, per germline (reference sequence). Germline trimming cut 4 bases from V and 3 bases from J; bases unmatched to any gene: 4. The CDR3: CASSSASGIYEQYF. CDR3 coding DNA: TGTGCCAGCAGCTCCGCTAGCGGGATCTACGAGCAGTACTTC.

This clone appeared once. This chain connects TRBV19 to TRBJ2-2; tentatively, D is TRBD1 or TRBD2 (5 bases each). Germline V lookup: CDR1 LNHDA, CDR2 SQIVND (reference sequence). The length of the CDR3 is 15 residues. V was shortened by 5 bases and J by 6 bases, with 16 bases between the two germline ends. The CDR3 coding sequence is TGTGCCAGTAGTTGGGACGGCCTTAGGTCCGGGGAGCTGTTTTTT. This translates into CASSWDGLRSGELFF.

The CDR3 protein is CASGDRVTDTQYF. The CDR3 nucleotides are TGTGCCAGTGGGGACAGGGTCACAGATACGCAGTATTTT. The chain is built from TRBV25-1 and TRBJ2-3; 9 bases map to TRBD1. The trim removed 9 bases at V and 2 bases at J, leaving 3 bases unmatched. Germline values: CDR1 MGHDK, CDR2 SYGVNS. There are 13 residues in the CDR3.

The CDR3 DNA is TGTGCCACCAGCGGGAGTAGCGGATACAATGAGCAGTTCTTC. Protein: CATSGSSGYNEQFF. The chain uses TRBV15 and TRBJ2-1; D is perhaps TRBD2 (6 bases). The V and J ends lost 5 bases and 4 bases respectively, with 12 bases between them. Per germline, CDR1 LNHNV and CDR2 YYDKDF (reference sequence). The CDR3 sequence is 14 residues long.

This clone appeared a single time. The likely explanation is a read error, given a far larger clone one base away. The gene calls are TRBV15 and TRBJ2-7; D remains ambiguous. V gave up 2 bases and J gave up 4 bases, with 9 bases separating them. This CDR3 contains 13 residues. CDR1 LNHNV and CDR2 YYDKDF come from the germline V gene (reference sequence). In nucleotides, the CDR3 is TGTGCCACCAGCAGATATGCCCGATACGAGCAGTACTTC. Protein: CATSRYARYEQYF.

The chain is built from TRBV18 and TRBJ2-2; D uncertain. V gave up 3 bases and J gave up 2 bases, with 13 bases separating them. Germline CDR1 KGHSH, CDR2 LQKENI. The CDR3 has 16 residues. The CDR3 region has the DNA TGTGCCAGCTCACCTTCGGGCGGTGGAAACACCGGGGAGCTGTTTTTT. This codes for CASSPSGGGNTGELFF.

The CDR3 reads CASSPGRANYEQYF. In DNA, the CDR3 is TGTGCCAGCAGCCCTGGCAGGGCGAACTACGAGCAGTACTTC. The chain employs TRBV11-3 and TRBJ2-7; D possibly corresponds to TRBD1 (5 bases). V gave up 5 bases and J gave up 3 bases, with 14 bases separating them. The CDR3 is 14 residues long. Germline V gives CDR1 SGHNT, CDR2 YENEEA.

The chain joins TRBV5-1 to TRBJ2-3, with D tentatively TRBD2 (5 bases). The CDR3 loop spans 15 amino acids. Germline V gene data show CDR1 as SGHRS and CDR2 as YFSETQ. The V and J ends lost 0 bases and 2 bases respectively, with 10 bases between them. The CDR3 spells CASSLVLANTDTQYF. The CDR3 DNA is TGCGCCAGCAGCTTGGTTCTAGCCAACACAGATACGCAGTATTTT.

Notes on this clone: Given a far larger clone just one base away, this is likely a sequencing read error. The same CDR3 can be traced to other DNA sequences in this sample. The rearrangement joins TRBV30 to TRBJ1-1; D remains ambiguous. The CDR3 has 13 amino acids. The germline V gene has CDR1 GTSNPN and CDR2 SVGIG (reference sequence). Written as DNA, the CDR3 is TGTGCATGGGAGGGAAACATGAACACTGAAGCTTTCTTT. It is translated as CAWEGNMNTEAFF.

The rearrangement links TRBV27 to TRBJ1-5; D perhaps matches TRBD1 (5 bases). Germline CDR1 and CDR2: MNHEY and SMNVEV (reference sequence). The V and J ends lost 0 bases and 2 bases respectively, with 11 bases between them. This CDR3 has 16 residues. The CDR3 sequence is CASSLSRQGGNQPQHF. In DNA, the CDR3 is TGTGCCAGCAGTTTATCACGGCAGGGCGGCAATCAGCCCCAGCATTTT.

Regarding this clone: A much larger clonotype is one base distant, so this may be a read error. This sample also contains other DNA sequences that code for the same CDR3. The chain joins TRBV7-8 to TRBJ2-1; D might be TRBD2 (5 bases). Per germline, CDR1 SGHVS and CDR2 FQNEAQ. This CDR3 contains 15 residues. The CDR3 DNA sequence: TGTGCCAGCAGCTTAGGGTCTCTCGCGGGCAATGAACAGTTCTTC. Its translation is CASSLGSLAGNEQFF.

The CDR3 DNA is TGTGCCAGTAGTGACACAGTCTCCTCCTATGGCTACACCTTC. Amino acid sequence: CASSDTVSSYGYTF. The chain joins TRBV19 to TRBJ1-2; D gene ambiguous. This CDR3 comprises 14 residues. From germline, CDR1 is LNHDA and CDR2 SQIVND (reference sequence). V lost 5 bases to trimming and J lost 4 bases, with 14 bases between them.

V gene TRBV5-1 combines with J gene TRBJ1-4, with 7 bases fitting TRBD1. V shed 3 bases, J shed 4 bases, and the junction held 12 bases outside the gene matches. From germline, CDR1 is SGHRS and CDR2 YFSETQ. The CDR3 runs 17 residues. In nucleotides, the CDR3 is TGCGCCAGCAGCTCGGGACAGTCCCTTAGGCTTAATGAAAAACTGTTTTTT. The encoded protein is CASSSGQSLRLNEKLFF.